This T cell receptor beta chain was documented in a study of blood T cells in healthy people across ages. The germline V gene encodes CDR1 MGHDK and CDR2 SYGVNS. CDR3 size: 18 residues. V dropped 1 base and J dropped 1; count of bases not matched to a gene: 10. Through a sample-barcoded 5' primer and a J-beta primer mix, a second PCR was run for about 7 to 12 cycles. TCRdb re-derived calls from the 5' RACE reads in MiXCR, one entry per CDR3 protein. Among 1.5 million to 2 million distinct CDR3 sequences listed, around 48% were seen once. The genes are TRBV25-1 and TRBJ2-7, with 10 bases identical to TRBD2. Material for sequencing was blood. This TCR was sampled from a woman aged 40 to 55 in good health. CDR3 sequence reads: CASSEWSGGAGGSYEQYF. The CDR3, as DNA: TGTGCCAGCAGTGAATGGAGCGGGGGGGCCGGAGGGTCCTACGAGCAGTACTTC.